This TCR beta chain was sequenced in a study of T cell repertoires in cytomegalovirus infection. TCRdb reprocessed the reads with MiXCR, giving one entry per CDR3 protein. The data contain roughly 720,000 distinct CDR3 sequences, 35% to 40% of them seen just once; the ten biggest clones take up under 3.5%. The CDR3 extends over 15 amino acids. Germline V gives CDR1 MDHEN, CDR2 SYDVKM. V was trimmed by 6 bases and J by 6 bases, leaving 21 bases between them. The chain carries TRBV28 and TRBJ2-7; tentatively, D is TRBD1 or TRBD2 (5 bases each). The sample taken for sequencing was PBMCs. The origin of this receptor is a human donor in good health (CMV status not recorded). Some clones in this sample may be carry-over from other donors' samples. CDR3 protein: CASRLGGGVLREQYF. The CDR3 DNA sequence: TGTGCCAGCAGACTAGGTGGGGGAGTCCTTCGCGAGCAGTACTTC.